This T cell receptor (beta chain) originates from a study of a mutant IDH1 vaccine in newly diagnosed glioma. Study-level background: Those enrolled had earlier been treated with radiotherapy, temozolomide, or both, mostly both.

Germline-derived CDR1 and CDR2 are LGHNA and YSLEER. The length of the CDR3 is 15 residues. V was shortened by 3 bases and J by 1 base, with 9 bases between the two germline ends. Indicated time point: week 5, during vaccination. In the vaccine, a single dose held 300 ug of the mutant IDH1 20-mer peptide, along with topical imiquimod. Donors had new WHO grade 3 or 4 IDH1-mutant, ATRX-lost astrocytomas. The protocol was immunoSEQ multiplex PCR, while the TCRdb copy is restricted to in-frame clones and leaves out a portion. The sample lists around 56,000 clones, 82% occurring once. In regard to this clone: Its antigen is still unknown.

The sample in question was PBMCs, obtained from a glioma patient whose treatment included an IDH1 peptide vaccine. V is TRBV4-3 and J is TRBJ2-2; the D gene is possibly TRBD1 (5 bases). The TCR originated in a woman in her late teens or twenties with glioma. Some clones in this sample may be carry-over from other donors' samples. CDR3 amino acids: CASSQIRGNTGELFF. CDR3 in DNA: TGCGCCAGCAGCCAGATTAGGGGGAACACCGGGGAGCTGTTTTTT.